These 12 T cell receptor beta chains were all obtained from the same sample, sequenced in a study of Graves' ophthalmopathy and Graves' hyperthyroidism. RNA transcripts were the template, and TCR beta CDR3 regions were amplified from them. RT-PCR with HTBI primers came first, then second-round multiplex PCR. One entry per CDR3 protein, called by TCRdb with MiXCR from the multiplex PCR reads. The repertoire has around 1,000,000 distinct CDR3 sequences, less than 45% of them found once; the top ten carry 11%. The specimen sequenced was peripheral blood or thyroid tissue (not recorded which). The receptors derive from an adult man with Graves' hyperthyroidism.

A few counts support this clonotype. This sequence joins TRBV5-4 and TRBJ2-2, with D maybe TRBD1 (5 bases). The CDR3 spans 17 residues. Germline V gene lookup returns CDR1 SGHNT and CDR2 YYREEE (reference sequence). Trimming removed 1 base from V and 0 bases from J, with 13 bases in between. The CDR3 DNA reads as TGTGCCAGCAGCTTGTTAAGGAGCAGGGCGAACACCGGGGAGCTGTTTTTT. The encoded protein is CASSLLRSRANTGELFF.

This chain connects TRBV7-9 to TRBJ1-2; no reliable D call. CDR1 is SEHNR, CDR2 FQNEAQ, per germline (reference sequence). This CDR3 region has 15 residues. The V end was cut by 5 bases, the J end by 6 bases, with 19 bases between. CDR3 region: CASSQDWGEEHGYTF. The CDR3 nucleotides read TGTGCCAGCAGCCAAGATTGGGGAGAGGAGCATGGCTACACCTTC.

This clonotype was seen at least ten times. The chain employs TRBV19 and TRBJ2-2; D gene unclear. This CDR3 spans 11 amino acids. Trimming took 7 bases from V and 5 from J, leaving 5 bases between them. Per the germline V gene, CDR1 is LNHDA and CDR2 is SQIVND (reference sequence). CDR3 sequence: CASTYTGELFF. In DNA form, the CDR3 reads TGTGCCAGTACCTATACCGGGGAGCTGTTTTTT.

This clonotype appeared a few times. This rearrangement joins TRBV7-8 to TRBJ1-5, with D unresolved. V dropped 6 bases and J dropped 6 bases, with 18 bases sitting between them. The CDR3 sequence is 15 residues long. In germline, CDR1 is SGHVS, CDR2 FQNEAQ. CDR3 coding DNA: TGTGCCAGCAGTTTGCTACAGAGGCTTGGTCAGCCCCAGCATTTT. Translated: CASSLLQRLGQPQHF.

The V and J genes are TRBV7-9 and TRBJ2-7; 9 positions match TRBD1. V shed 2 bases and J 3 bases; nucleotides not matched to a gene: 8. CDR1 SEHNR and CDR2 FQNEAQ come from the germline V gene (reference sequence). This CDR3 comprises 16 residues. CDR3 sequence reads: CASSLPGTGYGYEQYF. In nucleotides, the CDR3 is TGTGCCAGCAGCTTACCCGGGACAGGGTATGGCTACGAGCAGTACTTC.

The chain uses TRBV29-1 and TRBJ1-1; tentative D call: TRBD1 (6 bases). The germline V gene encodes CDR1 SQVTM and CDR2 ANQGSEA. Trimming took off 4 bases at V and 6 bases at J, with 15 bases between the two ends. The CDR3 runs 13 residues. The CDR3 bases are TGCAGCGTTGTTGGGGGCGACTACTCTGAAGCTTTCTTT. It yields the protein CSVVGGDYSEAFF.

This clonotype turned up a few times. The chain is built from TRBV7-9 and TRBJ2-5; TRBD2 is a possible D gene (5 bases). V lost 5 bases and J 2 bases, leaving 15 bases between the germline ends. The CDR3 has 15 residues. Germline values: CDR1 SEHNR, CDR2 FQNEAQ (reference sequence). This CDR3 is CASSQFPGLQETQYF. The CDR3 coding sequence is TGTGCCAGCAGCCAGTTCCCGGGGTTACAAGAGACCCAGTACTTC.

This clonotype was seen many times. The genes are TRBV20-1 and TRBJ1-6; D is undetermined. Trimming pared 3 bases from V and 4 bases from J, leaving 7 bases between. Germline lookup yields CDR1 DFQATT and CDR2 SNEGSKA (reference sequence). The CDR3 has 13 residues. The CDR3 sequence: CSASTDYNSPLHF. The CDR3 DNA reads TGCAGTGCTAGTACGGATTATAATTCACCCCTCCACTTT.

Note on this clonotype: At one of its ends the junction is not consistent with the germline gene, which may arise from a read error. The chain has TRBV6-2 or TRBV6-3 and TRBJ1-4; TRBD1 is a possible D gene (5 bases). The V gene's germline CDR1 is MNHEY and CDR2 SVGEGT. The CDR3 covers 13 residues. For the CDR3, the DNA is TGTGCCGGCAGTCCCGACAGTTGGGAAAAACTGTTTTTT. It encodes CAGSPDSWEKLFF.

The chain employs TRBV25-1 and TRBJ1-2, with a weak D call TRBD1 (5 bases). This CDR3 spans 17 amino acids. The V gene's germline CDR1 is MGHDK and CDR2 SYGVNS. The V gene lost 5 bases and the J gene lost 6 bases, with 25 bases spanning the gap. The CDR3 nucleotides read TGTGCCAGCAGTTACTCCCGTCGGGGCAACGATTTTAATGGCTACACCTTC. This gives the protein CASSYSRRGNDFNGYTF.

The sample holds one count of this clonotype. One junction end disagrees with the germline gene, perhaps due to a read error. The chain is built from TRBV7-9 and TRBJ2-5, with D possibly TRBD1 on 6 matching bases. The CDR3 runs 14 residues. The germline V gene encodes CDR1 SEHNR and CDR2 FQNEAQ (reference sequence). This chain's CDR3 is CTSSQDRGKETQYF. In nucleotides, the CDR3 is TGTACCAGCAGCCAAGATAGGGGGAAAGAGACCCAGTACTTC.

As for this clonotype: An end of the junction differs from the germline gene, which may be a read error. The V and J genes are TRBV10-3 and TRBJ2-7; a possible D gene is TRBD2 (5 bases). CDR3 length equals 15 residues. The germline CDR1 and CDR2 sequences are ENHRY and SYGVKD. The CDR3 nucleotides read TGTGCCAGCAGTTTTCTTCGGGGTAACTCCTACGAGCAGTACTTC. Translation: CASSFLRGNSYEQYF.